These 3 T cell receptor beta chains came from one sample sequenced in a study of blood T cell repertoires in COVID-19. Some clones are missing from TCRdb's copy, which holds only in-frame ones; the method was immunoSEQ multiplex PCR. Of more than 95,000 clones detected, around 88% appear once; the ten largest clones hold less than 4.5%. The specimen was peripheral blood. The receptors derive from a human donor in a cohort sampled during active COVID-19.

The V and J genes are TRBV5-1 and TRBJ2-3; D might be TRBD2 (6 bases). CDR1 and CDR2 from the germline V gene are SGHRS and YFSETQ. The ends were cut back, 0 bases at V and 1 base at J, with 12 bases in the middle. The CDR3 is 16 residues long. This CDR3 reads CASSLAAGTGTDTQYF. The CDR3 nucleotides read TGCGCCAGCAGCTTGGCTGCGGGAACCGGCACAGATACGCAGTATTTT.

This rearrangement joins TRBV7-2 to TRBJ1-4; D remains unclear. This CDR3 is 16 amino acids long. The germline V gene has CDR1 SGHTA and CDR2 FQGNSA. With 2 bases removed from V and 8 bases from J, the gap between germline ends came to 18 bases. The CDR3 region is CASSLSVLVRREKLFF. CDR3 nucleotide sequence: TGTGCCAGCAGCTTAAGCGTGTTGGTCCGGCGGGAAAAACTGTTTTTT.

The chain employs TRBV11-3 and TRBJ1-3, with D unclear. This CDR3 has 16 residues. CDR1 SGHNT and CDR2 YENEEA come from the germline V gene. V lost 0 bases to trimming and J lost 3 bases, with 12 bases between them. CDR3 sequence (DNA): TGTGCCAGCAGCTTAGATTCGACATCTCATGGAAACACCATATATTTT. It specifies CASSLDSTSHGNTIYF.